The 14 T cell receptor beta chains below were found in one sample sequenced in a study of T cells in Graves' hyperthyroidism and ophthalmopathy. RNA transcripts provided the source from which TCR beta CDR3 regions were amplified. HTBI primers were employed in a first-round RT-PCR of the TCR CDR3. TCRdb reprocessed the multiplex PCR reads with MiXCR, giving one entry per CDR3 protein. The sample consists of roughly 300,000 distinct CDR3 sequences, less than 30% of them appearing once. Sample: blood. The receptors stem from a man in his forties or fifties with Graves' hyperthyroidism that later progressed to Graves' ophthalmopathy.

This clonotype was detected many times. The chain is built from TRBV24-1 and TRBJ2-2; D is perhaps TRBD1 (5 bases). The CDR3 runs 15 residues. The ends were cut back, 6 bases at V and 5 bases at J, with 15 bases in the middle. CDR1 KGHDR and CDR2 SFDVKD come from the germline V gene. The CDR3 DNA reads TGTGCCACCAGTTCACAGGTTTCCAGGACCGGGGAGCTGTTTTTT. Protein product: CATSSQVSRTGELFF.

The chain has TRBV28 and TRBJ1-5, with a tentative D call TRBD1 (6 bases). Germline lookup yields CDR1 MDHEN and CDR2 SYDVKM. The germline V and J ends were trimmed by 6 bases and 5 bases, with 23 bases remaining between them. The CDR3 totals 17 residues. The CDR3 DNA is TGTGCCAGCAGACAGGCTGCCGGACAGCTTAGATATCAGCCCCAGCATTTT. It translates to CASRQAAGQLRYQPQHF.

The V and J genes are TRBV6-1 and TRBJ2-7, with TRBD2 matching 14 bases. After removal of 6 bases from V and 5 bases from J, the junction contained 3 bases not matched to a gene. This CDR3 region has 14 residues. Per the germline V gene, CDR1 is MNHNS and CDR2 is SASEGT. The CDR3 DNA reads TGTGCCAGCAGCGGGACTAGCGGGAGCGACGAGCAGTACTTC. This codes for CASSGTSGSDEQYF.

This clonotype has a count of ten or more. One end of the junction varies from germline; a read error may be responsible. The gene calls are TRBV29-1 and TRBJ2-5, with D possibly matching TRBD2 (5 bases). This CDR3 has 10 amino acids. Germline V gene data show CDR1 as SQVTM and CDR2 as ANQGSEA. This CDR3 reads CSVLGETQHF. The CDR3 nucleotides are TGCAGCGTCCTGGGAGAGACCCAGCACTTC.

This clonotype was counted at least ten times. The gene calls are TRBV29-1 and TRBJ1-2; 7 bases are a match to TRBD1. The junction had 5 bases not matched to a gene; V was cut back by 4 bases and J by 3 bases. This CDR3 region has 13 residues. CDR1 is SQVTM and CDR2 is ANQGSEA in the germline V gene. CDR3 sequence: CSVAGDSDYGYTF. The CDR3 DNA reads TGCAGCGTTGCCGGGGACAGTGACTATGGCTACACCTTC. Complete variable domain (other parts from reference TRBV29-1 and TRBJ1-2): SAVISQKPSRDICQRGTSLTIQCQVDSQVTMMFWYRQQPGQSLTLIATANQGSEATYESGFVIDKFPISRPNLTFSTLTVSNMSPEDSSIYLCSVAGDSDYGYTFGSGTRLTVV.

The chain carries TRBV12-3 or TRBV12-4 and TRBJ1-2; maybe TRBD1 (6 bases). The CDR3 sequence is 15 residues long. V lost 0 bases, J lost 7 bases, and 15 bases lay in between. CDR3 coding DNA: TGTGCCAGCAGTTTAGCCGGGGGGCGCAATATTGGCTACACCTTC. Its translation is CASSLAGGRNIGYTF.

This clonotype was counted ten times or more. This chain connects TRBV3-1 to TRBJ1-2; no reliable D call. Germline lookup yields CDR1 LGHDT and CDR2 YNNKEL (reference sequence). The V gene lost 2 bases and the J gene lost 6 bases, with 13 bases spanning the gap. The CDR3 spans 14 residues. CDR3 region: CASSQRTVRDGYTF. The CDR3 DNA reads as TGTGCCAGCAGCCAACGGACGGTGAGGGATGGCTACACCTTC.

At least ten counts were recorded for this clonotype. The chain has TRBV14 and TRBJ2-7; D tentatively reads TRBD1 or TRBD2 (5 bases each). Germline CDR1 reads SGHDN; CDR2 reads FVKESK. This CDR3 is 12 amino acids long. V was pared by 3 bases and J by 7 bases, with 10 bases between. The CDR3 is CASSQGVVEQYF. For the CDR3, the DNA is TGTGCCAGCAGCCAGGGGGTAGTGGAGCAGTACTTC.

This clonotype was counted at least ten times. The V and J genes are TRBV7-6 and TRBJ2-1, with 11 bases identical to TRBD2. V was clipped by 6 bases and J by 12 bases; unmatched bases: 16. Germline V gene sequence: CDR1 SGHVS, CDR2 FNYEAQ. The CDR3 spans 16 residues. The DNA of the CDR3 is TGTGCCAGCAGTCGCACTAGCGGGAGTTCCTTTCAGGGGCAGTTCTTC. This encodes CASSRTSGSSFQGQFF. Variable domain in full (rest from reference TRBV7-6 and TRBJ2-1): GAGVSQSPRYKVTKRGQDVALRCDPISGHVSLYWYRQALGQGPEFLTYFNYEAQQDKSGLPNDRFSAERPEGSISTLTIQRTEQRDSAMYRCASSRTSGSSFQGQFFGPGTRLTVL.

This clonotype was seen repeatedly, ten times or more. CDR3 protein: CSVDPSETSFF. Here the CDR3 DNA reads TGCAGCGTTGATCCATCTGAGACGTCTTTCTTT. The chain links TRBV29-1 to TRBJ1-1; D call uncertain. The CDR3 loop spans 11 amino acids. Trimming shortened V by 3 bases and J by 12 bases, and 14 bases separated the two germline ends. Germline V lookup: CDR1 SQVTM, CDR2 ANQGSEA.

Concerning this clonotype itself: The junction shows a germline mismatch at one end, possibly a read error. The rearrangement joins TRBV6-1 to TRBJ1-1; D is unresolved. The CDR3 loop spans 11 amino acids. Per germline, CDR1 MNHNS and CDR2 SASEGT. In nucleotides, the CDR3 is TGTGCCACCAGTGATTTCTCCGGGGCTTTCTTT. As protein: CATSDFSGAFF.

The CDR3 region has the DNA TGTGCCAGCAGTCTCCTTTGGGGCCAAGAGACCCAGTACTTC. Its protein is CASSLLWGQETQYF. The chain couples TRBV12-3 or TRBV12-4 to TRBJ2-5, with D uncertain. Trimming took 5 bases from V and 1 from J, leaving 11 bases between them. The CDR3 is 14 residues long.

This clonotype was counted many times. The rearrangement links TRBV20-1 to TRBJ1-5; D is perhaps TRBD1 (6 bases). Germline lookup yields CDR1 DFQATT and CDR2 SNEGSKA (reference sequence). This CDR3 region has 15 residues. V was trimmed by 5 bases and J by 4 bases, leaving 18 bases between them. CDR3 coding DNA: TGCAGTGCTTCCCGGACAGCAAGGGAGAATCAGCCCCAGCATTTT. It is translated as CSASRTARENQPQHF.

This clonotype appeared once. V is TRBV20-1 and J is TRBJ2-7; D possibly corresponds to TRBD1 (5 bases). Germline-derived CDR1 and CDR2 are DFQATT and SNEGSKA (reference sequence). V was pared by 5 bases and J by 7 bases, with 18 bases between. This CDR3 region has 13 residues. The CDR3: CSAPDSTWLEQYF. Here the CDR3 DNA reads TGCAGTGCTCCTGACAGTACCTGGTTAGAGCAGTACTTC.